This record covers a single T cell receptor beta chain. These data are taken from a study of shared clonotypes between healthy human individuals. The repertoire was sequenced with immunoSEQ multiplex PCR; TCRdb's copy has only in-frame clones and lacks some. The sample includes 1,500,000 or so clones, 98% to 99% of them seen just once. Germline CDR1 is LNHDA and CDR2 is SQIVND (reference sequence). This CDR3 comprises 14 residues. The V end was cut by 7 bases, the J end by 5 bases, with 14 bases between. The rearrangement links TRBV19 to TRBJ2-2; D possibly uses TRBD1 or TRBD2 (5 bases each). The receptor's source is a man under 40 in good health. What was sequenced was naive CD4+ T cells sorted from blood. Subset indicated: CD45RA+ positively selected. CDR3 coding DNA: TGTGCCAGTACCCAGGGCCCGGGGACCGGGGAGCTGTTTTTT. It yields the protein CASTQGPGTGELFF.